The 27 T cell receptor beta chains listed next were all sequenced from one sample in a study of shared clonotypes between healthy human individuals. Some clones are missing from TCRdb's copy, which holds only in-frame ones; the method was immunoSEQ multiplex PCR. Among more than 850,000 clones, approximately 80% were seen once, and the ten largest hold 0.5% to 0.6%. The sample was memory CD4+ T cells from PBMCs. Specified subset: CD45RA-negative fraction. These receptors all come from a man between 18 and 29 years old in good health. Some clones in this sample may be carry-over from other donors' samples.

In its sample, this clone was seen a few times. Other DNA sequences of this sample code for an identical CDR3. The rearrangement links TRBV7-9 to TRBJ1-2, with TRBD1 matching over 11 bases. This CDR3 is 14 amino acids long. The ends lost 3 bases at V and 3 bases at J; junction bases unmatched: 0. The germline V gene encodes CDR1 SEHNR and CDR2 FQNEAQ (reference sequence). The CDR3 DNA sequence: TGTGCCAGCAGCTTGGGACAGGGGGACTATGGCTACACCTTC. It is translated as CASSLGQGDYGYTF.

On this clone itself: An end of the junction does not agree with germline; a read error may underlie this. This CDR3 reads CSARGSRGWIF. CDR3 bases: TGCAGTGCTAGGGGATCTAGGGGGTGGATTTTT. The rearrangement uses TRBV20-1 and TRBJ2-2; a possible D gene is TRBD1 (6 bases). The CDR3 totals 11 residues. Germline CDR1 is DFQATT and CDR2 is SNEGSKA (reference sequence).

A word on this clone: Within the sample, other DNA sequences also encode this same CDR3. The CDR3 DNA is TGCAGTGCTAGAGGGGGTGGTGAAGCTTTCTTT. Amino acids: CSARGGGEAFF. The chain joins TRBV20-1 to TRBJ1-1; D gene unclear. From germline, CDR1 is DFQATT and CDR2 SNEGSKA (reference sequence). The CDR3 consists of 11 residues. The ends were cut back, 1 base at V and 7 bases at J, with 7 bases in the middle.

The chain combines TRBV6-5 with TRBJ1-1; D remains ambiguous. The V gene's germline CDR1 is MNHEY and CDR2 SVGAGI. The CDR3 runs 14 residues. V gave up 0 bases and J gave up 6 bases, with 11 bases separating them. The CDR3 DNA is TGTGCCAGCAGTTACTCTGCCGCCAGGCCTGAAGCTTTCTTT. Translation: CASSYSAARPEAFF.

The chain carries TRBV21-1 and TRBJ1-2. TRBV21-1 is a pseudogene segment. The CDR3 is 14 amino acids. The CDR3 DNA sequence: TGTGCCAGCAGCACGTTTTATAGGCAGTTTGGCTACACCTTC. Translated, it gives CASSTFYRQFGYTF.

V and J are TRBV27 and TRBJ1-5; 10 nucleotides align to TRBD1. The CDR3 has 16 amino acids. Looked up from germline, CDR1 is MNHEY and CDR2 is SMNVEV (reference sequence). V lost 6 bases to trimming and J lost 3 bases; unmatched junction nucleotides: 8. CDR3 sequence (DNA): TGTGCCAGCAGCCGACAGGGGGCGCAGATCAATCAGCCCCAGCATTTT. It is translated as CASSRQGAQINQPQHF.

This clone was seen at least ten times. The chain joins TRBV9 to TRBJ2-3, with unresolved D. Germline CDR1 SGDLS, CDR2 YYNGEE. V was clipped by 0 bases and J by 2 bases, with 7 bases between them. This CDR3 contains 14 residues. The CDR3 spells CASSVATDTDTQYF. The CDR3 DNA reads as TGTGCCAGCAGCGTAGCTACCGACACAGATACGCAGTATTTT.

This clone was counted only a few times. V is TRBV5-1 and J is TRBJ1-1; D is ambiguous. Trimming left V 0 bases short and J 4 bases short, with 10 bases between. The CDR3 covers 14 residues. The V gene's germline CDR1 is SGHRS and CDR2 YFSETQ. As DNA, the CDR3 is TGCGCCAGCAGCTTGGCGTTTAGTAGCACTGAAGCTTTCTTT. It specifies CASSLAFSSTEAFF.

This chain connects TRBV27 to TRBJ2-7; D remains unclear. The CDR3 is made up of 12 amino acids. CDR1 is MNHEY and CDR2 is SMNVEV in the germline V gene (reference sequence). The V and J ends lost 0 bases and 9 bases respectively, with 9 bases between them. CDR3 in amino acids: CASSLSIGRQYF. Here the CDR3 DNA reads TGTGCCAGCAGTTTATCGATCGGGCGGCAGTACTTC.

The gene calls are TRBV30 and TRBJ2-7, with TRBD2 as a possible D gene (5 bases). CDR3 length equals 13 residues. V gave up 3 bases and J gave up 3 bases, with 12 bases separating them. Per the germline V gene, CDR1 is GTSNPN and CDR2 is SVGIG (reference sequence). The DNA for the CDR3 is TGTGCCTGGAGGGAGGCAGGATTCTACGAGCAGTACTTC. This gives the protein CAWREAGFYEQYF.

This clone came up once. This CDR3 reads CASSLLGWGNTIYF. The CDR3 DNA follows: TGTGCCAGCAGCCTGCTTGGGTGGGGAAACACCATATATTTT. The chain is built from TRBV7-2 and TRBJ1-3; D is uncertain. V was clipped by 5 bases and J by 4 bases, with 12 bases between them. This CDR3 spans 14 amino acids. In germline, CDR1 is SGHTA, CDR2 FQGNSA.

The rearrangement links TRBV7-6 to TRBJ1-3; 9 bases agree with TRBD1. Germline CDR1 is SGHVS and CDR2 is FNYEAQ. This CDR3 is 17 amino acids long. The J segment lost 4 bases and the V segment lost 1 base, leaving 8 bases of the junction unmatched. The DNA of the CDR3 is TGTGCCAGCAGCTTAGTTGGGACAGGGTCCTCCGGAAACACCATATATTTT. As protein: CASSLVGTGSSGNTIYF.

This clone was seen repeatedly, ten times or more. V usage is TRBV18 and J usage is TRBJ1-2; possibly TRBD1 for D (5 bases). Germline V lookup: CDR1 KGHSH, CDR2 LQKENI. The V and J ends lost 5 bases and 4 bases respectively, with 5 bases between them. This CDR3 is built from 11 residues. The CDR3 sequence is CASSGGYGYTF. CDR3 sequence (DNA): TGTGCCAGCTCAGGGGGCTATGGCTACACCTTC.

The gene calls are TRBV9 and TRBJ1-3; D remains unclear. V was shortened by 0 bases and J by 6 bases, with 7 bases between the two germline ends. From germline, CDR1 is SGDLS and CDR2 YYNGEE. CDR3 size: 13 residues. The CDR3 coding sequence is TGTGCCAGCAGCGTAGACGAGAAAAACACCATATATTTT. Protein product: CASSVDEKNTIYF.

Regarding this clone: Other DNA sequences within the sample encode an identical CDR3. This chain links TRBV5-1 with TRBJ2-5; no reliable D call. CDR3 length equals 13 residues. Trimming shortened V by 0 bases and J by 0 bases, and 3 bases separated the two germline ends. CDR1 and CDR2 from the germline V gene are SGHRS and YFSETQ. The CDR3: CASSLGNQETQYF. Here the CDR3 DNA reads TGCGCCAGCAGCTTGGGGAACCAAGAGACCCAGTACTTC.

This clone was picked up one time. Here the CDR3 DNA reads TGTGCCAGCAGCTTAGCAGGCCTAGCGGGAGTAGATGAGCAGTTCTTC. As protein: CASSLAGLAGVDEQFF. The genes are TRBV7-9 and TRBJ2-1; TRBD2 agrees at 10 bases. The J segment lost 8 bases and the V segment lost 0 bases, leaving 7 bases of the junction unmatched. Germline V lookup: CDR1 SEHNR, CDR2 FQNEAQ (reference sequence). The CDR3 runs 16 residues.

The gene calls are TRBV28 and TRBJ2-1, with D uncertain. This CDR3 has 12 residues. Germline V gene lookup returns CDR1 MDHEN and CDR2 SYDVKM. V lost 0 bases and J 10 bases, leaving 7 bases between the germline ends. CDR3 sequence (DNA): TGTGCCAGCAGTTTATGGCCTAAGGAGCAGTTCTTC. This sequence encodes CASSLWPKEQFF.

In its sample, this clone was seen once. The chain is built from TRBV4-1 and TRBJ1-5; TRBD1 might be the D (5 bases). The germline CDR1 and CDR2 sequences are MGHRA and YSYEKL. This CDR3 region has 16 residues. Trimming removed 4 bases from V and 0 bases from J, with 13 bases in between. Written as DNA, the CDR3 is TGCGCCAGCAGCCTACAGGACGGAATTAGCAATCAGCCCCAGCATTTT. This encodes CASSLQDGISNQPQHF.

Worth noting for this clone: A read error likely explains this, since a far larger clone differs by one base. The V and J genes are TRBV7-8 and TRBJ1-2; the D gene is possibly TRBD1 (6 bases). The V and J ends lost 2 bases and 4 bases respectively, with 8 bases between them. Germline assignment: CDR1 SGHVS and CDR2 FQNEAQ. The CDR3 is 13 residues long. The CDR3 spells CASSLSGAYGYTF. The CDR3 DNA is TGTGCCAGCAGCTTATCAGGGGCCTATGGCTACACCTTC.

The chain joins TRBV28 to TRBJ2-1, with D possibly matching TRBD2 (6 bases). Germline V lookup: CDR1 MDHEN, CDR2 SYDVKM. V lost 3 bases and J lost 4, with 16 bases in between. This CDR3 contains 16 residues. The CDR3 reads CASSFPMGGGYNEQFF. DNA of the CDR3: TGTGCCAGCAGTTTCCCAATGGGAGGCGGGTACAATGAGCAGTTCTTC.

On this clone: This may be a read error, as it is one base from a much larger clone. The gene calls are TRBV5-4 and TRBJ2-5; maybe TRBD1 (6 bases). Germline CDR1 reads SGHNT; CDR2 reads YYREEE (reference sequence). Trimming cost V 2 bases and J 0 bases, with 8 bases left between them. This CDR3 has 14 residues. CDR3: CASSFTGYQETQYF. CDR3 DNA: TGTGCCAGCAGCTTTACAGGGTACCAAGAGACCCAGTACTTC. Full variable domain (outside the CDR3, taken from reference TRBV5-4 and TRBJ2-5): ETGVTQSPTHLIKTRGQQVTLRCSSQSGHNTVSWYQQALGQGPQFIFQYYREEENGRGNFPPRFSGLQFPNYSSELNVNALELDDSALYLCASSFTGYQETQYFGPGTRLLVL.

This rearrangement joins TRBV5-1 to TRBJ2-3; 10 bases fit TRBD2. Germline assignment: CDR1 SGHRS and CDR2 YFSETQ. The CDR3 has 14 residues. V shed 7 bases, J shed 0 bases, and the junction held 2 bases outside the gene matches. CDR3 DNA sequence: TGCGCCAGCGCTAGCGGGAGTAGCACAGATACGCAGTATTTT. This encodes CASASGSSTDTQYF.

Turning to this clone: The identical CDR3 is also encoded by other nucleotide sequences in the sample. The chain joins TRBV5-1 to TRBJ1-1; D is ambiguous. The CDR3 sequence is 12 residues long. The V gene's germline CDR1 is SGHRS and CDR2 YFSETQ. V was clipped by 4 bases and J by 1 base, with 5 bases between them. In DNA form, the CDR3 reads TGCGCCAGCAGCGATGAGAACACTGAAGCTTTCTTT. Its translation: CASSDENTEAFF.

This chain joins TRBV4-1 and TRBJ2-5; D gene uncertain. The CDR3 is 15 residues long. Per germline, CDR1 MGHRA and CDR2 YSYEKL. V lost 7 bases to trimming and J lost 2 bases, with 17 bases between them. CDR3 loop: CASTIQGLPQETQYF. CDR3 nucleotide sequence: TGCGCCAGCACGATTCAAGGGCTCCCTCAAGAGACCCAGTACTTC.

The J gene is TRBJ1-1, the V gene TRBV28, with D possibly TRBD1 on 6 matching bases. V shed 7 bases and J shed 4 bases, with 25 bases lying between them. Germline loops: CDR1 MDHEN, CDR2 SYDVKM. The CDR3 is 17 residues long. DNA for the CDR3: TGTGCCAGCAATTCCCTAAGGGCAGGGGAGGTCGGCACTGAAGCTTTCTTT. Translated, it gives CASNSLRAGEVGTEAFF.

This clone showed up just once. The CDR3 nucleotides are TGTGCCAGCAGTGGCGGAGATACGCAGTATTTT. As protein: CASSGGDTQYF. The chain links TRBV2 to TRBJ2-3; no clear D gene. V was pared by 4 bases and J by 5 bases, with 4 bases between. CDR3 length: 11 residues. CDR1 SNHLY and CDR2 FYNNEI come from the germline V gene.

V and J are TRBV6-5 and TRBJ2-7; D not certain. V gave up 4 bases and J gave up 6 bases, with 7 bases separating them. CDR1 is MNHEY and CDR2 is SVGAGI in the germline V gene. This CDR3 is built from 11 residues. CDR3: CASSSGPEQYF. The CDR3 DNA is TGTGCCAGCAGTTCTGGCCCCGAGCAGTACTTC.